Here is one TCR beta chain with its context. Its antigen is not known. V was clipped by 5 bases and J by 9 bases, with 11 bases between them. The CDR3 runs to 11 residues. The sample comes from a study of T-cell memory formation after mild COVID-19. 5'RACE with constant-segment primers yielded barcoded, UMI-tagged TCR alpha and TCR beta cDNA libraries. TCRdb recomputed calls from the 5' RACE reads with MiXCR, one row per CDR3 protein. Of more than 250,000 distinct CDR3 sequences in the sample, approximately 16% were seen once. Findings and limits, study-wide: Pre-infection memory carried some responding clones, suggesting that cross-reactive memory joined. Clones shrinking from day 15 to 85 showed even CD4/CD8 mixes; later expanders tilted CD4+.

The sample comprised PBMCs or a T cell subset sorted from them (not recorded which). The receptor comes from a man younger than 30 who had mild COVID-19 (a few samples of this study predate the infection). Cell type and time point are not known. This chain joins TRBV12-3 or TRBV12-4 and TRBJ2-7; no firm D call. The CDR3 region is CASSDGTVQYF. The CDR3 nucleotides are TGTGCCAGCAGTGACGGTACCGTGCAGTACTTC.